Each of the 2 T cell receptor beta chains below was sequenced from the same sample in a study of synovial regulatory T cells in juvenile arthritis. Sequenced by immunoSEQ multiplex PCR; TCRdb stores in-frame clones only, minus some. Here the sample table reports 9,000 to 10,000 clones. Sequences were obtained from Treg cells from blood. Subset of the sample: remaining (HLA-DR-negative) circulating blood Treg cells. The receptor source for this set is a donor aged 2-35 years with juvenile idiopathic arthritis.

J is TRBJ2-1 and V is TRBV5-4. Germline CDR1 reads SGHNT; CDR2 reads YYREEE (reference sequence). This CDR3 contains 15 residues. No DNA is listed. CDR3 protein: CANSKGGESYNEQFF.

V and J are TRBV6-6 and TRBJ2-1; TCRdb's D gene call, TRBD2, goes unchecked for lack of DNA. This CDR3 is built from 13 residues. The DNA sequence is not available. CDR1 is MNHNY and CDR2 is SVGAGI in the germline V gene (reference sequence). CDR3 residues: CATRSPGGNEQFF.